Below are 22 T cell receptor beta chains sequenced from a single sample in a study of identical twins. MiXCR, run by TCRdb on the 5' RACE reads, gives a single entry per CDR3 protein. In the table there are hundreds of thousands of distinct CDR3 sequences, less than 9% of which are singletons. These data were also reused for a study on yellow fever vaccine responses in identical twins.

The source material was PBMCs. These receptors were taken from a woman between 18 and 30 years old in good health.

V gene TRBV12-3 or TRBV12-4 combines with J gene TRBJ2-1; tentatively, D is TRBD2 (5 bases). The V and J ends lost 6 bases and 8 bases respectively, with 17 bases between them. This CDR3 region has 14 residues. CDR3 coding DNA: TGTGCCAGCAGCTCCCGTGAGGGTCGGGATGAGCAGTTCTTC. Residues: CASSSREGRDEQFF.

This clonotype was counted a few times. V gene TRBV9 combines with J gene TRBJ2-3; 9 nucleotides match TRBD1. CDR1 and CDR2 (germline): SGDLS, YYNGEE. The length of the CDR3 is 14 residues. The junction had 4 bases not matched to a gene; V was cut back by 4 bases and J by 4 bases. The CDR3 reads CASSTRTGADTQYF. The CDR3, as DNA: TGTGCCAGCAGCACCCGGACAGGGGCAGATACGCAGTATTTT.

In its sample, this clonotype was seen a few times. Here the CDR3 DNA reads TGCAGCATTATGGACAGGCCGAACACTGAAGCTTTCTTT. Translation: CSIMDRPNTEAFF. J is TRBJ1-1 and V is TRBV29-1; 7 bases are a match to TRBD1. V shed 8 bases, J shed 1 base, and the junction held 7 bases outside the gene matches. The germline gives CDR1 SQVTM, CDR2 ANQGSEA. The CDR3 extends over 13 amino acids.

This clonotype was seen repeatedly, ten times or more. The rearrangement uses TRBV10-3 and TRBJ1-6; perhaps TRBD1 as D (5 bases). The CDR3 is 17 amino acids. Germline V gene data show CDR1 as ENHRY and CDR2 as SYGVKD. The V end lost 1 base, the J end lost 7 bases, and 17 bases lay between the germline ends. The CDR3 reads CAISEWGRNLLNSPLHF. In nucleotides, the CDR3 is TGTGCCATCAGTGAGTGGGGCAGGAATCTCCTAAATTCACCCCTCCACTTT.

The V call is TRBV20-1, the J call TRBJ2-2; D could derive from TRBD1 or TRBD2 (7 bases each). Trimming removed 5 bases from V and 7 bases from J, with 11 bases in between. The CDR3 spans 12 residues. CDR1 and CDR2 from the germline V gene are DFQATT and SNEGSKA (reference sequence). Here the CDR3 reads CSASGGGGELFF. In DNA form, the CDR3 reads TGCAGTGCTTCAGGGGGGGGCGGGGAGCTGTTTTTT.

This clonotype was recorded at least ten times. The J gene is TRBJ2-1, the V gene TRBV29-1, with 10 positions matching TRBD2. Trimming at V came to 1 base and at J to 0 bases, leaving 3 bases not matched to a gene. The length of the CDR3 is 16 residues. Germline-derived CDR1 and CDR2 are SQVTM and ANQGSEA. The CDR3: CSVEGTSGSSYNEQFF. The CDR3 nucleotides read TGCAGCGTTGAAGGGACTAGCGGATCCTCCTACAATGAGCAGTTCTTC.

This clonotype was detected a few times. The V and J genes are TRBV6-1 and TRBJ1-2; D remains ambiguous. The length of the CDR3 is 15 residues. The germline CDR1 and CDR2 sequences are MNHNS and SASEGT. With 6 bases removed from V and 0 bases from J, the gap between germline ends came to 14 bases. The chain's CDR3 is CASREDWGANYGYTF. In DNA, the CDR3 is TGTGCCAGCAGGGAGGACTGGGGAGCTAACTATGGCTACACCTTC.

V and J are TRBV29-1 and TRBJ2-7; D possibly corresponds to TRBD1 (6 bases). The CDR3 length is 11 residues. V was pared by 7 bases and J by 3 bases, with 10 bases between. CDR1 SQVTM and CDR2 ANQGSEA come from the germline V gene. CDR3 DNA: TGCAGCGGAGGGACAATCTACGAGCAGTACTTC. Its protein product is CSGGTIYEQYF.

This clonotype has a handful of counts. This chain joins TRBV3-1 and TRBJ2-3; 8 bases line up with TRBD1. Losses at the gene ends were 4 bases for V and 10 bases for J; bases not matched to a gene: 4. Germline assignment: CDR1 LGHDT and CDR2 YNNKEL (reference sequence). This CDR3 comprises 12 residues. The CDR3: CASSPGQGAQYF. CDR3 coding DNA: TGTGCCAGCAGCCCCGGACAGGGAGCGCAGTATTTT.

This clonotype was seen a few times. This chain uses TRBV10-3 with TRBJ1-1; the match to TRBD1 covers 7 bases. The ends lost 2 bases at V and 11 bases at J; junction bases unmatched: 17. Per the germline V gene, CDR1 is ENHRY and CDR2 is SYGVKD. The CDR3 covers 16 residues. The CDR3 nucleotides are TGTGCCATCAGTGAGGCCGCCGGGACAGAGCTACAACTGGCTTTCTTT. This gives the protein CAISEAAGTELQLAFF.

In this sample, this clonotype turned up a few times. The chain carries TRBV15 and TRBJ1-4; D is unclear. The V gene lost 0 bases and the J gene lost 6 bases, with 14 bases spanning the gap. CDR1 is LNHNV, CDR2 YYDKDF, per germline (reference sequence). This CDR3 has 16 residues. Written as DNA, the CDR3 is TGTGCCACCAGCAGAGATGTTTCGGGCTCTCATGAAAAACTGTTTTTT. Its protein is CATSRDVSGSHEKLFF.

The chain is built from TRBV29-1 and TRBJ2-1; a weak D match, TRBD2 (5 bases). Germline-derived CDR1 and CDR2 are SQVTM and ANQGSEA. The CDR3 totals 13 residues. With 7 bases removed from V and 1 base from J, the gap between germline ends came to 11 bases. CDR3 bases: TGCAGCGCCGACTACTCGTCCTACAATGAGCAGTTCTTC. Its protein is CSADYSSYNEQFF.

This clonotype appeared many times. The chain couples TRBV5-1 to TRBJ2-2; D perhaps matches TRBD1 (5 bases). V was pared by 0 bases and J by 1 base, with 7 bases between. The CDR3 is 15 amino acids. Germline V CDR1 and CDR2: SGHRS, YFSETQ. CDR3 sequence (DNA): TGCGCCAGCAGCTTGGGAGGACAGAACACCGGGGAGCTGTTTTTT. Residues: CASSLGGQNTGELFF.

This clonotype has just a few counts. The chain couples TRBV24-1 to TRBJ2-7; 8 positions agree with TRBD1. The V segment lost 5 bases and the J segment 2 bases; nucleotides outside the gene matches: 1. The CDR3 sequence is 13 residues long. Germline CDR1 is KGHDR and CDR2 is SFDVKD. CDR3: CATSVTGAYEQYF. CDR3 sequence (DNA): TGTGCCACCAGTGTGACAGGGGCCTACGAGCAGTACTTC.

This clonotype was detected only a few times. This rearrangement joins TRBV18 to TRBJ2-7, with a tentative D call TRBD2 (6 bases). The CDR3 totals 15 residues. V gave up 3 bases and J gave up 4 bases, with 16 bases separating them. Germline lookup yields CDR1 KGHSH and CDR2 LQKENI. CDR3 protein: CASSPGGRDLYEQYF. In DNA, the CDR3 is TGTGCCAGCTCACCGGGAGGCAGGGACCTTTACGAGCAGTACTTC.

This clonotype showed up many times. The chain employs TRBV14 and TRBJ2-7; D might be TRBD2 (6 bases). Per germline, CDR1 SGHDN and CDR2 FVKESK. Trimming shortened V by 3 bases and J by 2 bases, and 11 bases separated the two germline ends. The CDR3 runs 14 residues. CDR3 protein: CASSQAGPPYEQYF. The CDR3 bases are TGTGCCAGCAGCCAGGCGGGGCCACCCTACGAGCAGTACTTC.

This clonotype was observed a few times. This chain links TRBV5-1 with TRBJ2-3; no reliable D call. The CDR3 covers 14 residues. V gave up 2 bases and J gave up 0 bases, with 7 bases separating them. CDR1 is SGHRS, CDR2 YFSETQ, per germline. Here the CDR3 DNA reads TGCGCCAGCAGCTTCGGAATTAGCACAGATACGCAGTATTTT. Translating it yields CASSFGISTDTQYF.

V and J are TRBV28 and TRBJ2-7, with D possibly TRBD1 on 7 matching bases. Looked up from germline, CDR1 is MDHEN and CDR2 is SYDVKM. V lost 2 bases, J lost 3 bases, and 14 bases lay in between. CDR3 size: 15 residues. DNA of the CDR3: TGTGCCAGCAGTTTAGGCGGGACAGTAAACTACGAGCAGTACGTC. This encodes CASSLGGTVNYEQYV.

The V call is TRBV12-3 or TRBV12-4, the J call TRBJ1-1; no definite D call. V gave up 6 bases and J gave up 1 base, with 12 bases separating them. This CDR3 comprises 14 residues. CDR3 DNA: TGTGCCAGCAGATTTATAACGTGGAACACTGAAGCTTTCTTT. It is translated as CASRFITWNTEAFF.

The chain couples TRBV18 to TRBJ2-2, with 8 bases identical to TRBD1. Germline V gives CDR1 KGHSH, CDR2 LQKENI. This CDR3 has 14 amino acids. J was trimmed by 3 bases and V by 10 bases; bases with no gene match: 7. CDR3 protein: CATRQGRDTGELFF. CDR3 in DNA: TGTGCCACGAGACAGGGGCGGGACACCGGGGAGCTGTTTTTT. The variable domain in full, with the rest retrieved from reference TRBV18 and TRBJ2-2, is NAGVMQNPRHLVRRRGQEARLRCSPMKGHSHVYWYRQLPEEGLKFMVYLQKENIIDESGMPKERFSAEFPKEGPSILRIQQVVRGDSAAYFCATRQGRDTGELFFGEGSRLTVL.

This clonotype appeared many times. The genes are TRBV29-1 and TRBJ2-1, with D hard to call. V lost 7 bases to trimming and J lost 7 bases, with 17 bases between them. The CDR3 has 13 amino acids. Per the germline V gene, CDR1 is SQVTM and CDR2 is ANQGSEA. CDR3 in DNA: TGCAGCGCTCCGCAGCGAGTTTCTAATGAGCAGTTCTTC. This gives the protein CSAPQRVSNEQFF.

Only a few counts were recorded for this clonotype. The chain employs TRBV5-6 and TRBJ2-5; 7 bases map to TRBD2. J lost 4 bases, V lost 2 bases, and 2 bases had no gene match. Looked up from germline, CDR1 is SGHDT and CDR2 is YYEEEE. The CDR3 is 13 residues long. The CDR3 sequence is CASSFSSGETQYF. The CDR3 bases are TGTGCCAGCAGCTTTTCTAGCGGAGAGACCCAGTACTTC.